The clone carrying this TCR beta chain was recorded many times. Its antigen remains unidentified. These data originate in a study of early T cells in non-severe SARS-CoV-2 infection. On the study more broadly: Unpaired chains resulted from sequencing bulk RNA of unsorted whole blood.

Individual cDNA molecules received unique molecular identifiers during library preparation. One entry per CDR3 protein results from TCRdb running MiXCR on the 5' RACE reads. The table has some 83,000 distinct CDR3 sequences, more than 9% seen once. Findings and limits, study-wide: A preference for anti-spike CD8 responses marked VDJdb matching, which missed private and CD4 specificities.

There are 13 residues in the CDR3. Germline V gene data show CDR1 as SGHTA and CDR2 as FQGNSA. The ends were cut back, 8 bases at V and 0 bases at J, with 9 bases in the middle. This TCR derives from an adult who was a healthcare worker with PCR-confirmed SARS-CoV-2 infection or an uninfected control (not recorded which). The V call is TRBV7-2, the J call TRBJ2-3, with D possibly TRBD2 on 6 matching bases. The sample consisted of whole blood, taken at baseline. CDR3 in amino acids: CASRDWSTDTQYF. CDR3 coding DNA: TGTGCCAGCCGGGACTGGAGCACAGATACGCAGTATTTT.